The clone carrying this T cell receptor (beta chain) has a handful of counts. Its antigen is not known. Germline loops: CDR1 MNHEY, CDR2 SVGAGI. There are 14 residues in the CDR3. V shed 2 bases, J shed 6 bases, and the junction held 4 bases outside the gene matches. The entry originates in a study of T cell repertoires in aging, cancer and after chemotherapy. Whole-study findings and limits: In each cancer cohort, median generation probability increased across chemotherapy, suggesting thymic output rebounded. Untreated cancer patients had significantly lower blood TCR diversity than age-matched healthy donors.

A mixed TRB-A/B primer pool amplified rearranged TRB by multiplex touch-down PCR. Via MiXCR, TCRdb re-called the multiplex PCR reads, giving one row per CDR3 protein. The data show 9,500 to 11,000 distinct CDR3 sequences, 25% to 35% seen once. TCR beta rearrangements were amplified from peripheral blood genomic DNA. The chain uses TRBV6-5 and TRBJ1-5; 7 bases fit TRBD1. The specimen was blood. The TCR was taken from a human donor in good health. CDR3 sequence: CASSYRQGGQPQHF. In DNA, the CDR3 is TGTGCCAGCAGTTACCGGCAGGGGGGTCAGCCCCAGCATTTT.